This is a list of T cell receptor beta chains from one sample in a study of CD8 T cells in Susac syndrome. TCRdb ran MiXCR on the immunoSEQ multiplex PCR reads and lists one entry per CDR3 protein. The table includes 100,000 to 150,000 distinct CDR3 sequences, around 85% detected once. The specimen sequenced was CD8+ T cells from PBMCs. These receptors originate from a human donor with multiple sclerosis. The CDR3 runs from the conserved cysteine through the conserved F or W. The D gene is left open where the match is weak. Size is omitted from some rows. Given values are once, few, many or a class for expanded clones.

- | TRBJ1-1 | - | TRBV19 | TGTGCCAGTCGGGGGGGGATGAACACTGAAGCTTTCTTT | CASRGGMNTEAFF
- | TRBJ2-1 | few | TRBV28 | TGTGCCAGCAGTTTTCACAATGAGCAGTTCTTC | CASSFHNEQFF
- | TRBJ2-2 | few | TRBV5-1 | TGCGCCAGCAGCTTGGGACCTGCCACCGGGGAGCTGTTTTTT | CASSLGPATGELFF
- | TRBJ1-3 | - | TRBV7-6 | TGTGCCAGCAGCTCCCTCTCTAGGCAGACTGGAAACACCATATATTTT | CASSSLSRQTGNTIYF
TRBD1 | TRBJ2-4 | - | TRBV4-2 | TGTGCCAGCAGCCAAGCGGACAGGGAGGTTTTC | CASSQADREVF
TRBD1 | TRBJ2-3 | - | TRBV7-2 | TGTGCCAGCAGCTCACCGGGACAGATTCACCCAACAATGCAGTATTTT | CASSSPGQIHPTMQYF
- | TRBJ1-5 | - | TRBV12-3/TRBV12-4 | TGTGCCAGCACCCCGAACTCCCCAGTCGGCAATCAGCCCCAGCATTTT | CASTPNSPVGNQPQHF
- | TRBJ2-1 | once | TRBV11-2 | TGTGCCAGCAGCTTACACATCAGGGAGCAGTTCTTC | CASSLHIREQFF
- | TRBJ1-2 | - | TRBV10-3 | TGTGCCATCAAGGCAACCTCTCCAGGCTACACCTTC | CAIKATSPGYTF
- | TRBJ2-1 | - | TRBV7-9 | TGTGCCAGCAGCTCCGGACTGATCTCCTACAATGAGCAGTTCTTC | CASSSGLISYNEQFF
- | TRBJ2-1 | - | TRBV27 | TGTGCCAGCAGTTGGGGATTGAACTACAATGAGCAGTTCTTC | CASSWGLNYNEQFF
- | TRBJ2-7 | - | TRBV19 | TGTGCCAGTAGTATCGGCAGGTCCTACGAGCAGTACTTC | CASSIGRSYEQYF
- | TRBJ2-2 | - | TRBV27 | TGTGCCAGCAGTAATCATCGGAACACCGGGGAGCTGTTTTTT | CASSNHRNTGELFF
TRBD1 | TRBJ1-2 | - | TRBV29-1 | TGCAGCGCCGAAGGGGGGACAGACTATGGCTACACCTTC | CSAEGGTDYGYTF
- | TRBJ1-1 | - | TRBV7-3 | TGTGCCAGCAGCTTAAACCCGGGGGCGCGCACTGAAGCTTTCTTT | CASSLNPGARTEAFF
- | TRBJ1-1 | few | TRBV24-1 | TGTGCCACCAGTGAGGGGGTTGAAGCTTTCTTT | CATSEGVEAFF
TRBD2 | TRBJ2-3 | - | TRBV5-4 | TGTGCCAGCAGCTTGGAGGGGAGGGCGGTAGATACGCAGTATTTT | CASSLEGRAVDTQYF
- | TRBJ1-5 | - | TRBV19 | TGTGCCAGTAGTATAGATCCGGTTAGCAGGGATCAGCCCCAGCATTTT | CASSIDPVSRDQPQHF
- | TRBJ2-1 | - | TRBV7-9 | TGTGCCAGCAGCTTAGCTATGAAGGCTGGTTCCTACAATGAGCAGTTCTTC | CASSLAMKAGSYNEQFF
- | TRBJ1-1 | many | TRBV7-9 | TGTGCCAGCAGCTTTGGGGACACTGAAGCTTTCTTT | CASSFGDTEAFF
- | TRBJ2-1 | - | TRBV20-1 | TGCAGTGCTAGAGATCAAGGACTAATCGGCCATGAGCAGTTCTTC | CSARDQGLIGHEQFF
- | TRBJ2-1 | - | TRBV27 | TGTGCCAGCAGTTTAGTTACTCATGAGCAGTTCTTC | CASSLVTHEQFF
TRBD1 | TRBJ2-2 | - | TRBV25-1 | TGTGCCAGCAGTCCGGGACGACAGGGGGCCTCCGGGGAGCTGTTTTTT | CASSPGRQGASGELFF
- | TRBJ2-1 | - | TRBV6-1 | TGTGCCAGCAGTTTCTCTGACTTCATCAATGAGCAGTTCTTC | CASSFSDFINEQFF
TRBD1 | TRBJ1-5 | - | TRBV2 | TGTGCCAGCAGTTCTGAGGTTGACAGGGTCCGGCAGCCCCAGCATTTT | CASSSEVDRVRQPQHF
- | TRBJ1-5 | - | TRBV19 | TGTGCCAGTAGTATAGGGGCTTCCAATCAGCCCCAGCATTTT | CASSIGASNQPQHF
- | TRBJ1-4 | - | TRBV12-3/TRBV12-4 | TGTGCCAGTGGGAGGGGGGTTTCTAATGAAAAACTGTTTTTT | CASGRGVSNEKLFF
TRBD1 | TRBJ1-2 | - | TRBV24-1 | TGTGCCACCAGAGCCGGACAGGGCGATGGCTACACCTTC | CATRAGQGDGYTF
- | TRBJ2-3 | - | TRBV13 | TGTGCCAGCAGCTTAGTTCCTAGGAACACAGATACGCAGTATTTT | CASSLVPRNTDTQYF
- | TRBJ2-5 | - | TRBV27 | TGTAACAGCAGTTTAGGAGAGACCCAGTACTTC | CNSSLGETQYF
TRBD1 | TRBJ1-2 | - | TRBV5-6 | TGTGCCAGCAGCTTGGGGGCAGGGGGCTCTGGCTACACCTTC | CASSLGAGGSGYTF
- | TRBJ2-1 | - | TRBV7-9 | TGTGCCAGCACCTTAGGGCTCGGTGGGGCCAATGAGCAGTTCTTC | CASTLGLGGANEQFF
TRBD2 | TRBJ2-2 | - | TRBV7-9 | TGTGCCAGCAGCCAAAAGGGACACCTAGCGGGAGGTCTCACCGGGGAGCTGTTTTTT | CASSQKGHLAGGLTGELFF
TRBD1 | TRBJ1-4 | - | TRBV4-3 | TGCGCCAGCAGCCAAGACTCTACAGGGGGTAATGAAAAACTGTTTTTT | CASSQDSTGGNEKLFF
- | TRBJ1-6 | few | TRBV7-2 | TGTGCCAGCAGCTGGCCCCAAACTAATTCACCCCTCCACTTT | CASSWPQTNSPLHF